Listed here are 9 T cell receptor beta chains from one sample, sequenced in a study of cytomegalovirus exposure and HLA in healthy donors. The primer mix had 60 Vbeta and 13 Jbeta primers. Libraries were prepared by immunoSEQ multiplex PCR; TCRdb keeps only in-frame clonotypes and omits some of them. Here the sample spans 180,000 or so clones, roughly 82% being singletons. The sequencing sample was made of PBMCs. The source is a man aged 40-49 years in good health and CMV-seronegative.

The J gene is TRBJ2-1, the V gene TRBV5-1; D may be TRBD2 (6 bases). The CDR3 length is 15 residues. Trimming pared 1 base from V and 1 base from J, leaving 9 bases between. Per the germline V gene, CDR1 is SGHRS and CDR2 is YFSETQ. The CDR3 DNA is TGCGCCAGCAGCTTGACTAGCCGGTCCTACAATGAGCAGTTCTTC. The encoded protein is CASSLTSRSYNEQFF.

The chain combines TRBV12-1 with TRBJ2-7; the table's D call TRBD2 went unverified against the DNA. TRBV12-1 is annotated as a pseudogene. This CDR3 is built from 16 residues. CDR3 in DNA: TGTGCCAGCAGCTGGAGGACGAGGCGCAGTCAAAGCGAGCAGTACTTC. As protein: CASSWRTRRSQSEQYF.

This clone is a singleton in its sample. The rearrangement joins TRBV2 to TRBJ2-2; 8 nucleotides line up with TRBD2. Germline-derived CDR1 and CDR2 are SNHLY and FYNNEI. The V segment lost 5 bases and the J segment 7 bases; nucleotides outside the gene matches: 9. This CDR3 has 15 amino acids. The CDR3 loop reads CASSWMSGGNGELFF. The CDR3 coding sequence is TGTGCCAGCAGTTGGATGAGCGGGGGCAACGGGGAGCTGTTTTTT.

V is TRBV5-1 and J is TRBJ2-5; 10 bases are a match to TRBD1. CDR3 size: 16 residues. The V segment lost 4 bases and the J segment 4 bases; nucleotides outside the gene matches: 10. In germline, CDR1 is SGHRS, CDR2 YFSETQ. The DNA for the CDR3 is TGCGCCAGCAGCGTAGGAGGGACAGGGGTGCGAGAGACCCAGTACTTC. Protein: CASSVGGTGVRETQYF.

In this sample, this clone turned up a few times. This chain connects TRBV6-5 to TRBJ2-7; weak D call: TRBD1 (6 bases). Trimming took 6 bases from V and 0 from J, leaving 9 bases between them. The CDR3 is made up of 13 amino acids. Germline CDR1 reads MNHEY; CDR2 reads SVGAGI. The CDR3 reads CASRTGNSYEQYF. The CDR3 DNA reads TGTGCCAGCAGGACAGGAAACTCCTACGAGCAGTACTTC.

A note on this clone: At one boundary the junction diverges from the germline segment, which might be a read error. The rearrangement uses TRBV15 and TRBJ2-5; TRBD1 might be the D (6 bases). The CDR3 loop spans 14 amino acids. Germline V lookup: CDR1 LNHNV, CDR2 YYDKDF (reference sequence). The CDR3 is CATSRPTGQGTQYF. CDR3 sequence (DNA): TGTGCCACCAGCAGGCCGACAGGACAAGGGACCCAGTACTTC. Together with reference TRBV15 and TRBJ2-5, the CDR3 gives the full variable domain: DAMVIQNPRYQVTQFGKPVTLSCSQTLNHNVMYWYQQKSSQAPKLLFHYYDKDFNNEADTPDNFQSRRPNTSFCFLDIRSPGLGDTAMYLCATSRPTGQGTQYFGPGTRLLVL.

The gene calls are TRBV4-2 and TRBJ2-4, with 14 bases lining up with TRBD2. This CDR3 spans 18 amino acids. V dropped 2 bases and J dropped 6; count of bases not matched to a gene: 9. Germline CDR1 and CDR2: LGHNA and YNFKEQ. The CDR3 DNA reads TGTGCCAGCAGCCAAACCGGGACTAGCGGGGGTGGGTTAAACATTCAGTACTTC. It is translated as CASSQTGTSGGGLNIQYF.

This clone appeared a few times. The rearrangement links TRBV15 to TRBJ2-3; 8 nucleotides line up with TRBD2. The V segment lost 1 base and the J segment 4 bases; nucleotides outside the gene matches: 10. The CDR3 covers 17 residues. From germline, CDR1 is LNHNV and CDR2 YYDKDF (reference sequence). CDR3 loop: CATSRGQSGGRADTQYF. CDR3 coding DNA: TGTGCCACCAGCAGAGGGCAGAGCGGGGGCCGCGCAGATACGCAGTATTTT.

The chain recombines TRBV9 with TRBJ2-3, with 7 positions matching TRBD2. Germline V gene data show CDR1 as SGDLS and CDR2 as YYNGEE. The CDR3 runs 16 residues. Trimming took 4 bases from V and 2 from J; bases not matched to a gene: 10. This chain's CDR3 is CASSPYPTSPTDTQYF. CDR3 bases: TGTGCCAGCAGCCCCTACCCGACTAGCCCCACAGATACGCAGTATTTT.